This T cell receptor (beta chain) appears in the sequencing data of a study of OX40 agonist ivuxolimab in advanced cancers. Background on the study: With ivuxolimab, an agonistic anti-OX40 (CD134) antibody, patients were treated.

From germline, CDR1 is LNHDA and CDR2 SQIVND (reference sequence). The CDR3 covers 15 residues. With 7 bases clipped from V and 0 bases from J, the junction kept 6 bases outside the gene matches. Libraries were prepared by immunoSEQ multiplex PCR; TCRdb keeps only in-frame clonotypes and omits some of them. In the table there are almost 70,000 clones, about 80% of which are singletons. This clone was observed once. This material consisted of CD4+ or CD8+ T cells sorted from blood, taken in a trial of the OX40 agonist ivuxolimab. This chain links TRBV19 with TRBJ1-5, with TRBD1 identical over 7 bases. This clonotype originated in an adult with an advanced solid tumor such as melanoma, head and neck, liver or kidney cancer. The CDR3 bases are TGTGCCAGTATCCCGGGACAGAATAGCAATCAGCCCCAGCATTTT. This sequence encodes CASIPGQNSNQPQHF.